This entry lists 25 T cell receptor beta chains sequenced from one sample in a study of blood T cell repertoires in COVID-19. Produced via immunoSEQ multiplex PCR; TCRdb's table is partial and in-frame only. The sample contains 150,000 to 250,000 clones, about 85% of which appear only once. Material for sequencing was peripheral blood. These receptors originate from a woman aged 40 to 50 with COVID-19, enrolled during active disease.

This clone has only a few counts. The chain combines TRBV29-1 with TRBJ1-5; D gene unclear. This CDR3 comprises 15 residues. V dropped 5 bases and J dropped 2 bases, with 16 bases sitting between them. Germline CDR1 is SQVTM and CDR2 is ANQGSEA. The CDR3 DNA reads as TGCAGCGTTTCGGACGGGATTCTTGGCAATCAGCCCCAGCATTTT. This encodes CSVSDGILGNQPQHF.

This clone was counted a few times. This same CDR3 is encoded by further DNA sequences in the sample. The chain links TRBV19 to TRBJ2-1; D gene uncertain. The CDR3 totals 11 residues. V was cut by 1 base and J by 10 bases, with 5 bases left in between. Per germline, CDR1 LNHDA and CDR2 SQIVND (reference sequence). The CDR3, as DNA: TGTGCCAGTAGTATAGCGAGGGAGCAGTTCTTC. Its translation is CASSIAREQFF.

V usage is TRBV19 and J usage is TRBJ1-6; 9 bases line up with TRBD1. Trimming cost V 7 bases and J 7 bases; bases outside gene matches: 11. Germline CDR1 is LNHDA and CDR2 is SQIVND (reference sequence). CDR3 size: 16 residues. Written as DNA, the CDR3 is TGTGCCAGTACACTGGGACAGGGACTCTACAATTCACCCCTCCACTTT. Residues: CASTLGQGLYNSPLHF. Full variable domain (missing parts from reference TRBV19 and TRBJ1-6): DGGITQSPKYLFRKEGQNVTLSCEQNLNHDAMYWYRQDPGQGLRLIYYSQIVNDFQKGDIAEGYSVSREKKESFPLTVTSAQKNPTAFYLCASTLGQGLYNSPLHFGNGTRLTVT.

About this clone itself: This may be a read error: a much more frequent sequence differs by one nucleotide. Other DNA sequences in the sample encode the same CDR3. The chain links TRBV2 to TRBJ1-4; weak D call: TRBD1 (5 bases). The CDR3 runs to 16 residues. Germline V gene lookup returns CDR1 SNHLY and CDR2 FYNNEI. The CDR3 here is CASSENPGGAREKLFF. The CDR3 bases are TGTGCCAGCAGTGAAAATCCGGGTGGGGCTCGTGAAAAACTATTTTTT.

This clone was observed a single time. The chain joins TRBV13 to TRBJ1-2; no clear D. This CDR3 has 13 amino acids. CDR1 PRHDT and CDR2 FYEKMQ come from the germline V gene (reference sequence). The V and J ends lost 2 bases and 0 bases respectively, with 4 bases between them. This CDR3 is CASSLIANYGYTF. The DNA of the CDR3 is TGTGCCAGCAGCTTAATAGCTAACTATGGCTACACCTTC.

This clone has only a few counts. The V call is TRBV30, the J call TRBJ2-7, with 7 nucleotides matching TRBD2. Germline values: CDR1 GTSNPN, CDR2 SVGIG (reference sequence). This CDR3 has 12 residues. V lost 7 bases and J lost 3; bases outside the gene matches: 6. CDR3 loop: CAFERELYEQYF. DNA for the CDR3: TGTGCCTTCGAGCGGGAACTCTACGAGCAGTACTTC.

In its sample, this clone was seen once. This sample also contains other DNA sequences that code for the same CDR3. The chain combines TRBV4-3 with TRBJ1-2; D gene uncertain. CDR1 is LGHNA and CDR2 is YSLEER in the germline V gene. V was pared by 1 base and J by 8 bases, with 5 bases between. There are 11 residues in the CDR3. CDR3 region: CASSQAGGYTF. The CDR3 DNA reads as TGCGCCAGCAGCCAAGCGGGGGGCTACACCTTC.

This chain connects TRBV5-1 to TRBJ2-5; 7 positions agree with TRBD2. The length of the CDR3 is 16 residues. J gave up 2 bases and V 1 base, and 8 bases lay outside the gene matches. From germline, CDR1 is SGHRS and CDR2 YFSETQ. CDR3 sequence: CASSLSTSPPQETQYF. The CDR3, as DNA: TGCGCCAGCAGCTTGTCGACTAGCCCCCCACAAGAGACCCAGTACTTC.

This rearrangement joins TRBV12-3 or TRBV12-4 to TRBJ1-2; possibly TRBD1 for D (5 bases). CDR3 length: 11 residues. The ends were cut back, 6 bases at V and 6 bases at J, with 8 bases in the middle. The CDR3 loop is CASSQGHGYTF. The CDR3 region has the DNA TGTGCCAGCAGCCAGGGCCATGGCTACACCTTC.

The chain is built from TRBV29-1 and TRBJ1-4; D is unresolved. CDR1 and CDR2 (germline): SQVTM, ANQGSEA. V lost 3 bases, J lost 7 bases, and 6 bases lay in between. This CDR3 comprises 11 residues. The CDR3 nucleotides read TGCAGCGTTGAGAGGGCTGAAAAACTGTTTTTT. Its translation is CSVERAEKLFF.

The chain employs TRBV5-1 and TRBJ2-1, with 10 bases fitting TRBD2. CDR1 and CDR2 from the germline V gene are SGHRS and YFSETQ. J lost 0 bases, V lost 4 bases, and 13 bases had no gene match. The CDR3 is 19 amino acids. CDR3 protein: CASSLRTSGPGGSYNEQFF. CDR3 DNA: TGCGCCAGCAGCCTTCGGACTAGCGGTCCTGGGGGCTCCTACAATGAGCAGTTCTTC.

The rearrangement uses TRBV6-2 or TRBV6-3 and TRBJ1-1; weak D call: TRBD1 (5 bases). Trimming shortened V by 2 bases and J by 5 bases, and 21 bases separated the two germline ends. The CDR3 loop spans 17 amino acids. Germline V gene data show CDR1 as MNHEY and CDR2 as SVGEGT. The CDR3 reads CASSYGEGGGRGTEAFF. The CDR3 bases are TGTGCCAGCAGTTACGGAGAGGGCGGGGGGAGAGGAACTGAAGCTTTCTTT.

DNA for the CDR3: TGTGCCAGCAGTACCCGATCCCAGGGAGGAGGCGAGCAGTACTTC. It encodes CASSTRSQGGGEQYF. The chain links TRBV27 to TRBJ2-7, with a weak D call TRBD2 (6 bases). The length of the CDR3 is 15 residues. The V gene lost 5 bases and the J gene lost 6 bases, with 20 bases spanning the gap. Germline-derived CDR1 and CDR2 are MNHEY and SMNVEV (reference sequence).

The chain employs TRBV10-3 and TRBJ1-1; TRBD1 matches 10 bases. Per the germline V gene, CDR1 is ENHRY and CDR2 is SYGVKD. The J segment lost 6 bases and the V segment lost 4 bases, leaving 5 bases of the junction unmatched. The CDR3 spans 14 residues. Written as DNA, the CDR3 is TGTGCCATCAGTGGGGGACAGGGGAAGGCTGAAGCTTTCTTT. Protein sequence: CAISGGQGKAEAFF.

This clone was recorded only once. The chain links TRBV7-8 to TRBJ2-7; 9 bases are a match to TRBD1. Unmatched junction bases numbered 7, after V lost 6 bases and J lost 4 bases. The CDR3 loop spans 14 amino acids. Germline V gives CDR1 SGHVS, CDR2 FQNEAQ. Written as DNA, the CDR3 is TGTGCCAGCAGACAGCCGGGACAGGGTTACGAGCAGTACTTC. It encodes CASRQPGQGYEQYF. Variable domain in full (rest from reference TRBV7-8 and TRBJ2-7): GAGVSQSPRYKVAKRGQDVALRCDPISGHVSLFWYQQALGQGPEFLTYFQNEAQLDKSGLPSDRFFAERPEGSVSTLKIQRTQQEDSAVYLCASRQPGQGYEQYFGPGTRLTVT.

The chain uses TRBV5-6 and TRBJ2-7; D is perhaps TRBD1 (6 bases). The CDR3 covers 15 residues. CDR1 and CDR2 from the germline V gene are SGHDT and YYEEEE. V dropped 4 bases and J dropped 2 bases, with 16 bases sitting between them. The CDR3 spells CASSGRQVGPYEQYF. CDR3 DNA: TGTGCCAGCAGCGGCCGACAGGTGGGTCCCTACGAGCAGTACTTC.

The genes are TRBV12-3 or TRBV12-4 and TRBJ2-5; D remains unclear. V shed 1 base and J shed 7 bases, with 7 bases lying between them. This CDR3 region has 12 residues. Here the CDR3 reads CASSLGLVTQYF. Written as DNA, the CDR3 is TGTGCCAGCAGTTTAGGGCTTGTGACCCAGTACTTC.

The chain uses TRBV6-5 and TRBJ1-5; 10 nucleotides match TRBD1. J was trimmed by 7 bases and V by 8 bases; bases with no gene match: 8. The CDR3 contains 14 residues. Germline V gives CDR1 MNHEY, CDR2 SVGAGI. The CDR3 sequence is CASRRTGGNQPQHF. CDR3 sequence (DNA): TGTGCCAGCCGGCGGACAGGGGGAAACCAGCCCCAGCATTTT.

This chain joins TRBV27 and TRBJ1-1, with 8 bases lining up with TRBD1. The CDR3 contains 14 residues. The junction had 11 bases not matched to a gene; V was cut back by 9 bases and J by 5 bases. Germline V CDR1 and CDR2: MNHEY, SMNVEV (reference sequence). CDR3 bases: TGTGCCAGTGACAGGGGCCCTATTTGGACTGAAGCTTTCTTT. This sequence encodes CASDRGPIWTEAFF.

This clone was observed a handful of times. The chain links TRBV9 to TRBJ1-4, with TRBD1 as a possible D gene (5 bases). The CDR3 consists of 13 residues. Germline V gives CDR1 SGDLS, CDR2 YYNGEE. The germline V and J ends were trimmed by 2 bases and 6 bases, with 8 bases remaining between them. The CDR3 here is CASSVWGDEKLFF. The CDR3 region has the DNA TGTGCCAGCAGCGTGTGGGGGGATGAAAAACTGTTTTTT.

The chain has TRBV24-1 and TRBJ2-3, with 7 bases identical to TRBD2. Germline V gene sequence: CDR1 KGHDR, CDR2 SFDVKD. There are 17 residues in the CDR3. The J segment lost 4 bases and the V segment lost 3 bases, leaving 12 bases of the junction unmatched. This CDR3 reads CATSDGRELGESDTQYF. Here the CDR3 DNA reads TGTGCCACCAGTGATGGGAGGGAGCTAGGGGAGTCAGATACGCAGTATTTT.

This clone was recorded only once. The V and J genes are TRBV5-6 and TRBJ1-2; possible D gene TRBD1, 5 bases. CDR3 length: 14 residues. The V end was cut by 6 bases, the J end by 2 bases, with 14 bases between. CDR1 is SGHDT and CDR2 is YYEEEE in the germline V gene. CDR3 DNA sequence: TGTGCCAGCACATATGGGGCGAAAAACTATGGCTACACCTTC. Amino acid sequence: CASTYGAKNYGYTF. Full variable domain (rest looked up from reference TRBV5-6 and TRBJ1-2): DAGVTQSPTHLIKTRGQQVTLRCSPKSGHDTVSWYQQALGQGPQFIFQYYEEEERQRGNFPDRFSGHQFPNYSSELNVNALLLGDSALYLCASTYGAKNYGYTFGSGTRLTVV.

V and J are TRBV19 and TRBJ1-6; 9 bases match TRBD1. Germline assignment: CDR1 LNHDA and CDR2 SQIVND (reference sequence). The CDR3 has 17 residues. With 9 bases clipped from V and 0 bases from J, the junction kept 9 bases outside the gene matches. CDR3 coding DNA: TGTGCCAGCAAAACAGGGGGCGCGGGCTCCTATAATTCACCCCTCCACTTT. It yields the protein CASKTGGAGSYNSPLHF.

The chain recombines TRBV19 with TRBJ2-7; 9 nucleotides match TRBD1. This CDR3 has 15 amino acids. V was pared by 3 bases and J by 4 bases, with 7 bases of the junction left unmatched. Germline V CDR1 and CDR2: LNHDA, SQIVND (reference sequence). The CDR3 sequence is CASSISTGGWYEQYF. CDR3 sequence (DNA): TGTGCCAGTAGTATCTCCACAGGGGGCTGGTACGAGCAGTACTTC.

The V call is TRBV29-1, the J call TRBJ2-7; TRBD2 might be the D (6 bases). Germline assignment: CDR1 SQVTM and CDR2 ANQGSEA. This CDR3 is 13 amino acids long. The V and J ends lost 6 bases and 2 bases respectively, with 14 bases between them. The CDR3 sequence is CSVGTGATYEQYF. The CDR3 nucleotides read TGCAGCGTCGGGACGGGAGCTACCTACGAGCAGTACTTC.